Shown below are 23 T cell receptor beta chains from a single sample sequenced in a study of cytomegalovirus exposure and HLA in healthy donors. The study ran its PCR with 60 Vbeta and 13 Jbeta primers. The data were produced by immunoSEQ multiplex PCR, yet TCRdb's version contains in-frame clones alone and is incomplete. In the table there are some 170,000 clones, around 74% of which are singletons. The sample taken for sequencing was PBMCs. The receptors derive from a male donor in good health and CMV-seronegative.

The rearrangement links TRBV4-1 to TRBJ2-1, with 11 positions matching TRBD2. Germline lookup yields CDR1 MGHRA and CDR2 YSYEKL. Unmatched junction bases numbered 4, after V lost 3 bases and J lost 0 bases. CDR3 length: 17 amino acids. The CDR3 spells CASSHPSGGSSYNEQFF. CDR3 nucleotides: TGCGCCAGCAGCCATCCTAGCGGGGGGAGCTCCTACAATGAGCAGTTCTTC.

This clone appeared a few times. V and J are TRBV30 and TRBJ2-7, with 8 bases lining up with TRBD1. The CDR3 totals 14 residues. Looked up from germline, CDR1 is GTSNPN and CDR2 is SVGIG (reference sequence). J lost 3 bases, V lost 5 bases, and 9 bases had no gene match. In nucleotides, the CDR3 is TGTGCCTGGGGCCGGGACAGGTCTCGCTACGAGCAGTACTTC. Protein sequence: CAWGRDRSRYEQYF.

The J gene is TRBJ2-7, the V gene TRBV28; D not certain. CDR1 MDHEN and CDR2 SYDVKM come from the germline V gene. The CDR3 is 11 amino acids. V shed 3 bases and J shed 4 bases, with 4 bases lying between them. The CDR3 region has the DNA TGTGCCAGCAGTTTTAAATACGAGCAGTACTTC. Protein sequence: CASSFKYEQYF.

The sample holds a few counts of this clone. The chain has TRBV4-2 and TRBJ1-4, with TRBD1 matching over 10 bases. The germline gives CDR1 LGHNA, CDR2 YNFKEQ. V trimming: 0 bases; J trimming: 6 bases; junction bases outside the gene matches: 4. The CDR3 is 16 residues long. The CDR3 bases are TGTGCCAGCAGCCAAGAGGGACAGGGGTATGATGAAAAACTGTTTTTT. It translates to CASSQEGQGYDEKLFF.

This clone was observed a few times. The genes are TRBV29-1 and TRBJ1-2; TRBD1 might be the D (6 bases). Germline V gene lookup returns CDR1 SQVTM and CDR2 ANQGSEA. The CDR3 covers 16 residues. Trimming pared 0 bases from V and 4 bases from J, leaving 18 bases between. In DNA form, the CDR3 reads TGCAGCGTTGAAGATCGTAGTACAGGGAACGCCTATGGCTACACCTTC. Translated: CSVEDRSTGNAYGYTF.

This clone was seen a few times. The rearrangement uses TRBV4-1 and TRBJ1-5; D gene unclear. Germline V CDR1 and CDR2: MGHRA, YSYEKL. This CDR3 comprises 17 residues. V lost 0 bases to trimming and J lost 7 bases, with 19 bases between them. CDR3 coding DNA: TGCGCCAGCAGCCAAGATCTCGCAGGCTCAACGGGGCAGCCCCAGCATTTT. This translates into CASSQDLAGSTGQPQHF.

The DNA for the CDR3 is TGCGCCAGCAGCCAAGATGCGACAGGGGGGCGCAATCAGCCCCAGCATTTT. It specifies CASSQDATGGRNQPQHF. The chain recombines TRBV4-1 with TRBJ1-5; 9 bases line up with TRBD1. J lost 2 bases, V lost 0 bases, and 5 bases had no gene match. CDR1 and CDR2 from the germline V gene are MGHRA and YSYEKL. The CDR3 has 17 amino acids.

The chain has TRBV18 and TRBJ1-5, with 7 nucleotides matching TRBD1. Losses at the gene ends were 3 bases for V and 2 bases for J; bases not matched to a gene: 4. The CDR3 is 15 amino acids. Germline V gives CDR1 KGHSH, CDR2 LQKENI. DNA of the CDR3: TGTGCCAGCTCACCGACAGGGTCCGGCAATCAGCCCCAGCATTTT. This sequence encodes CASSPTGSGNQPQHF.

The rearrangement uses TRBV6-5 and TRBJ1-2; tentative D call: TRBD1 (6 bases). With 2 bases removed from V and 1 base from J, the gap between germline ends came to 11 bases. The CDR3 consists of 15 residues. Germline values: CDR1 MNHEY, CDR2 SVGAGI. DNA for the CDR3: TGTGCCAGCAGTTACACAGGACAGAATAACTATGGCTACACCTTC. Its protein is CASSYTGQNNYGYTF.

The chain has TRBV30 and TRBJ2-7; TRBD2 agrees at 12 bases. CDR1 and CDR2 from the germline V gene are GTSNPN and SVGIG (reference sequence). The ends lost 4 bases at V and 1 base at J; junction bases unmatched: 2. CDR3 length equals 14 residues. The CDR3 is CAWKGLAGSYEQYF. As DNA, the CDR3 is TGTGCCTGGAAAGGACTAGCGGGATCCTACGAGCAGTACTTC.

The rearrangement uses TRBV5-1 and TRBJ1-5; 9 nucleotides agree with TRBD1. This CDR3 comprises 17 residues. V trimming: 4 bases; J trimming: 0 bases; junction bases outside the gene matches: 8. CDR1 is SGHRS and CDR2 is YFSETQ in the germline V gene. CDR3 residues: CASSPGQGQYSNQPQHF. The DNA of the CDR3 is TGCGCCAGCAGCCCGGGACAGGGACAATATAGCAATCAGCCCCAGCATTTT.

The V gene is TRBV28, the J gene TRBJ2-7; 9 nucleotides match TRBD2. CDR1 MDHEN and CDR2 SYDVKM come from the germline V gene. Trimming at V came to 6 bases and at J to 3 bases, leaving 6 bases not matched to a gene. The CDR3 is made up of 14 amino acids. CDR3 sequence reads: CASRSLAGYYEQYF. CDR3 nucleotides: TGTGCCAGCAGATCACTAGCGGGCTACTACGAGCAGTACTTC.

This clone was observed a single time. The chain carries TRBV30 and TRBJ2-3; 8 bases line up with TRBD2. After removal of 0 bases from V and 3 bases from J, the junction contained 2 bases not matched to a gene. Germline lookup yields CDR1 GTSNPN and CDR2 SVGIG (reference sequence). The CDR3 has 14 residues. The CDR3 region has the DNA TGTGCCTGGAGTGTTGGACTAGCAACAGATACGCAGTATTTT. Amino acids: CAWSVGLATDTQYF.

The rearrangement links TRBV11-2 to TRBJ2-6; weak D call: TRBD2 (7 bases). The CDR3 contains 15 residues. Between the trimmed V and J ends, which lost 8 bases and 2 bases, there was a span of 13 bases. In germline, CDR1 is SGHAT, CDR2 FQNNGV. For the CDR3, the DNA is TGTGCCAGCGTGGGGGGGACACCTGGGGCCAACGTCCTGACTTTC. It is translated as CASVGGTPGANVLTF.

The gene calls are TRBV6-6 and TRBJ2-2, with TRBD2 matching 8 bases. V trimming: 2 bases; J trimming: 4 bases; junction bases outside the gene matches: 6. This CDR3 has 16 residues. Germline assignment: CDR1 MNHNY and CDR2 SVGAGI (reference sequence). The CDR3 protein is CASSYPAGTSTGELFF. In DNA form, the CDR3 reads TGTGCCAGCAGTTACCCCGCCGGGACTAGCACCGGGGAGCTGTTTTTT.

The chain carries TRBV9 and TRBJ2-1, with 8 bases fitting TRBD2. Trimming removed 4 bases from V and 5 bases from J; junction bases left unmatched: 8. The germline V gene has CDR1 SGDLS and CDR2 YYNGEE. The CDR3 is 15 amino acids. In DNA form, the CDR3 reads TGTGCCAGCAGCCCCCCTAGCGGGCAACACAATGAGCAGTTCTTC. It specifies CASSPPSGQHNEQFF.

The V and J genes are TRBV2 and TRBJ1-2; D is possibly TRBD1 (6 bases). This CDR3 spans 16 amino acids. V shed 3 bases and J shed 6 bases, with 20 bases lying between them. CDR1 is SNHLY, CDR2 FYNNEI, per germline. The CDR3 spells CASSDPREGGGDGYTF. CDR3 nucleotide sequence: TGTGCCAGCAGTGACCCCCGTGAGGGCGGGGGCGATGGCTACACCTTC.

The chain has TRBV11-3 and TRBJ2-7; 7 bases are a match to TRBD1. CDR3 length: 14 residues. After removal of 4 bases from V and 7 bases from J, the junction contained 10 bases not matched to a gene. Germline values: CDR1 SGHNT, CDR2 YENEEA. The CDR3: CASSSGGSQEEQYF. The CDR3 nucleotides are TGTGCCAGCAGCTCAGGGGGATCGCAGGAAGAGCAGTACTTC.

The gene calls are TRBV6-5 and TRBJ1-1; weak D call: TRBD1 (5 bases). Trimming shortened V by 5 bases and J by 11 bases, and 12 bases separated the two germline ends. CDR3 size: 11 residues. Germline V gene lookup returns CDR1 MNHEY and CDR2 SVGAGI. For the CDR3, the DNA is TGTGCCAGCAGTCCGGGACTGGAGGCTTTCTTT. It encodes CASSPGLEAFF.

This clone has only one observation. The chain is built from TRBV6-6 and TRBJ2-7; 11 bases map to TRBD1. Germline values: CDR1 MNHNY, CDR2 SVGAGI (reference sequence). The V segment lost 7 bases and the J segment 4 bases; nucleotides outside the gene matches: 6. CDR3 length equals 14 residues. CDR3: CASTIGQGAYEQYF. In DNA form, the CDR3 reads TGTGCCAGCACCATCGGACAGGGGGCTTACGAGCAGTACTTC.

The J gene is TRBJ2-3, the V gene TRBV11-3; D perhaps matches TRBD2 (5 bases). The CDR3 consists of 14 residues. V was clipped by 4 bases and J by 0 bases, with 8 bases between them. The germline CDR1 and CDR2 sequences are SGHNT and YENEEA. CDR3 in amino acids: CASSSSGSTDTQYF. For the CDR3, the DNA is TGTGCCAGCAGCTCCAGCGGTAGCACAGATACGCAGTATTTT.

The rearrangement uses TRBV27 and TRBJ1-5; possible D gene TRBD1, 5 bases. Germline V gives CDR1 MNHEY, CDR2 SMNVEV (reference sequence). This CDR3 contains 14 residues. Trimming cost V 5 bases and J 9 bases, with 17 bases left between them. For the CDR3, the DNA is TGTGCCAGCAGTCCGTCTGACAGAGGAAGGCCCCAGCATTTT. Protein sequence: CASSPSDRGRPQHF.

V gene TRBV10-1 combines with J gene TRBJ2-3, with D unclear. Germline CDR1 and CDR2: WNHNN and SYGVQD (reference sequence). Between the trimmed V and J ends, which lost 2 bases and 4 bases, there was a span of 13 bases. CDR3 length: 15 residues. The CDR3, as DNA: TGCGCCAGCAGTGAGAACCAAGCGCCCGCAGATACGCAGTATTTT. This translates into CASSENQAPADTQYF.